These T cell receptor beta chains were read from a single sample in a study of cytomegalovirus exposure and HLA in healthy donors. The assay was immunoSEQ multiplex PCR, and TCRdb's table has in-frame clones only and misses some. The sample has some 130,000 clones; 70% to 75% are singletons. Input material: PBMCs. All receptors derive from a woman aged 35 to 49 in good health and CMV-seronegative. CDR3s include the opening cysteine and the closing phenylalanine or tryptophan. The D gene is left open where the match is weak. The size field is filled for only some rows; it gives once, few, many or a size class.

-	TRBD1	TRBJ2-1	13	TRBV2	TGTGCCAGCAGCACACAGGGGATGGTTGAGCAGTTCTTC	CASSTQGMVEQFF
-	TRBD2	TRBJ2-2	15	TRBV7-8	TGTGCCAGCAGCTCGCGGGGGGGGGTCACCGGGGAGCTGTTTTTT	CASSSRGGVTGELFF
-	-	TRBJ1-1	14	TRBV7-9	TGTGCCAGCAGCCTGGGAGTAACAGCCACTGAAGCTTTCTTT	CASSLGVTATEAFF
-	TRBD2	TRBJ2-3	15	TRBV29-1	TGCAGCGTCGCCAGTAGCGGGACTCCCACAGATACGCAGTATTTT	CSVASSGTPTDTQYF
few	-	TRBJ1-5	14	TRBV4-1	TGCGCCAGCAGCCATTCCCAGGGGAATCAGCCCCAGCATTTT	CASSHSQGNQPQHF
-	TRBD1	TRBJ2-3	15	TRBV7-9	TGTGCCAGCAGCTTGGTTCAGGGGGAATTCGATACGCAGTATTTT	CASSLVQGEFDTQYF
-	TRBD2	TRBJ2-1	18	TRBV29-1	TGCAGCGTCCTTCCTGATTGGCGTGATAGCGGGGGGGGTAATGAGCAGTTCTTC	CSVLPDWRDSGGGNEQFF
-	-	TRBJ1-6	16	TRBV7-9	TGTGCCAGCAGCCCACGACAGCGGGGTACTAATTCACCCCTCCACTTT	CASSPRQRGTNSPLHF
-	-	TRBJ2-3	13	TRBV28	TGTGCCAGCAGTCCCGGGGTAGGAGGTACGCAGTATTTT	CASSPGVGGTQYF
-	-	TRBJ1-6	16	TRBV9	TGTGCCAGCAGCCCAGGATCCTACAGGACCCCTTCACCCCTCCACTTT	CASSPGSYRTPSPLHF
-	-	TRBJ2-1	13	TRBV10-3	TGTGCCATCAGTGCAACAAGCTACAATGAGCAGTTCTTC	CAISATSYNEQFF
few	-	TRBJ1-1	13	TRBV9	TGTGCCAGCAGCCTGGGACAGAACACTGAAGCTTTCTTT	CASSLGQNTEAFF
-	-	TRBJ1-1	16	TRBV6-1	TGTGCCAGCAGTGAAGGGCCAGGGGCCTTCGGCACTGAAGCTTTCTTT	CASSEGPGAFGTEAFF
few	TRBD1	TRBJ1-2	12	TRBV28	TGTGCCAGCCCGGGACAGGGGGGTGGCTACACCTTC	CASPGQGGGYTF
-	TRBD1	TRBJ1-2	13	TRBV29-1	TGCAGCGTTGGGGACAGGAGTAACTATGGCTACACCTTC	CSVGDRSNYGYTF
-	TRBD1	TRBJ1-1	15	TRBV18	TGTGCCAGCTCACAACCACTCGGAGGGACAGGCGAAGCTTTCTTT	CASSQPLGGTGEAFF
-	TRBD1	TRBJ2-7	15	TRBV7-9	TGTGCCAGCAGCCTTGGGACAGGGTTGACTCACGAGCAGTACTTC	CASSLGTGLTHEQYF
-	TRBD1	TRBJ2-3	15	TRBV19	TGTGCCAGTAGTATAGATCAGGGGGCGGACGTTACGCAGTATTTT	CASSIDQGADVTQYF
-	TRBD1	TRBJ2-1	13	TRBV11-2	TGTGCCAGCAGCTTGGACAGGTATGATGAGCAGTTCTTC	CASSLDRYDEQFF
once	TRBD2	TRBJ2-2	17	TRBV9	TGTGCCAGCAGCGTAGGCGGACTAGCGGGGTTGGGCGGGGAGCTGTTTTTT	CASSVGGLAGLGGELFF
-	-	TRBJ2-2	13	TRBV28	TGTGCCAGCAGTCGGGGAGGCGGCGGGGAGCTGTTTTTT	CASSRGGGGELFF
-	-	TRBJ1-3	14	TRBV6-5	TGTGCCAGCAGTTACTCAGCGGACGGAAACACCATACATTTT	CASSYSADGNTIHF
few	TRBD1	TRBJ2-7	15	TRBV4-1	TGCGCCAGCAGCCAAGATAGGGGACAGGGGTACGAGCAGTACTTC	CASSQDRGQGYEQYF
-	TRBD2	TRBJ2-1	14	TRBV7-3	TGTGCCAGCAGTTTAGCGGGGGGGCAAAATGAGCAGTTCTTC	CASSLAGGQNEQFF
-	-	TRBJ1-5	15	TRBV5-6	TGTGCCAGCAGCTTGGTAGGGGAGGACAATCAGCCCCAGCATTTT	CASSLVGEDNQPQHF
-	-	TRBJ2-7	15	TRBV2	TGTGCCAGCAGCCCCAGCCGGGAGCTCTCCTGGCAGCAGTACTTC	CASSPSRELSWQQYF
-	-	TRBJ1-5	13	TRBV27	TGTGCCAGCAGTTGGGCAGTAAGGCAGCCCCAGCATTTT	CASSWAVRQPQHF
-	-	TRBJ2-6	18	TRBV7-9	TGTGCCAGCAGCGGGGGGGACAGGATTAGCTCTGGGGCCAACGTCCTGACTTTC	CASSGGDRISSGANVLTF
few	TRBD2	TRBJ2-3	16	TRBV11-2	TGTGCCAGCAGCTTTTGGAGGAAAGGGAGGGCAGATACGCAGTATTTT	CASSFWRKGRADTQYF
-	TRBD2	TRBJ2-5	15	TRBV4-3	TGCGCCAGCAGCCAAGGGATAGCGGGGGGGGAGACCCAGTACTTC	CASSQGIAGGETQYF
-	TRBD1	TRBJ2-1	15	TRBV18	TGTGCCAGCTCACTACAGGGGTTGACCTACAATGAGCAGTTCTTC	CASSLQGLTYNEQFF
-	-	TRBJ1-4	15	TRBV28	TGTGCCAGCAGTTCTTTGACAGGTTCGGTTGAAAAACTGTTTTTT	CASSSLTGSVEKLFF
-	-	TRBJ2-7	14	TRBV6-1	TGTGCCATAACGGACCTGGGGCCAAGGTACGAGCAGTACTTC	CAITDLGPRYEQYF
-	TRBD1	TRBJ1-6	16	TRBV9	TGTGCCAGCAGCGGCCGGGACAGGGGTTTAGGTTCACCCCTCCACTTT	CASSGRDRGLGSPLHF
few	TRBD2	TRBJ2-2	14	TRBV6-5	TGTGCCAGCAGTCTAGCGGGGTCCACCGGGGAGCTGTTTTTT	CASSLAGSTGELFF
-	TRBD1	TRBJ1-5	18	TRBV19	TGTGCCAGTAGTATCGACAGGGGTTGGGGCTATAGCAATCAGCCCCAGCATTTT	CASSIDRGWGYSNQPQHF
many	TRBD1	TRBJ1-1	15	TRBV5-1	TGCGCCAGCAGCCCTTCGGGACAGGGGCTGGCTGAAGCTTTCTTT	CASSPSGQGLAEAFF
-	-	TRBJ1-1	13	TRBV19	TGTGCCACTAGACCGGGGGGCCTCACTGAAGCTTTCTTT	CATRPGGLTEAFF
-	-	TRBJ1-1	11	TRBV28	TGTGCCAGCAGTTACAGGGTAGGAGCTTTCTTT	CASSYRVGAFF
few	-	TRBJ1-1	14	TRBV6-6	TGTGCCAGCAGGATGGGCACCATGAACACTGAAGCTTTCTTT	CASRMGTMNTEAFF
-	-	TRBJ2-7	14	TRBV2	TGTGCCAGCAGTGAACAGGGCAGGGCTTACGAGCAGTACTTC	CASSEQGRAYEQYF
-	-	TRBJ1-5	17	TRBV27	TGTGCCAGCAGTCCAGTCGGCGGGACGGTCGGCAATCAGCCCCAGCATTTT	CASSPVGGTVGNQPQHF
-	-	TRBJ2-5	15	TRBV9	TGTGCCAGCAGCGTAAGGGGGACACCCCAAGAGACCCAGTACTTC	CASSVRGTPQETQYF
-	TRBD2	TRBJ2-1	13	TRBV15	TGTGCCACCAGCAGAGCAAGACGGGGGGGGCAGTTCTTC	CATSRARRGGQFF
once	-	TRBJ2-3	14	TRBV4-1	TGCGCCAGCAGCCAAGATCGGGTCACAGATACGCAGTATTTT	CASSQDRVTDTQYF
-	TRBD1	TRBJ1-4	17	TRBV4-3	TGCGCCAGCAGCCGGGGCAGGGGGAAGTCTCCGTATGAAAAACTGTTTTTT	CASSRGRGKSPYEKLFF
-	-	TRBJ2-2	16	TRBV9	TGTGCCAGCAGCGTAGAGGCAGGTTTCAACACCGGGGAGCTGTTTTTT	CASSVEAGFNTGELFF
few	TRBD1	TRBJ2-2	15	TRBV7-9	TGTGCCAGCAGCTTTAGGGACAGGGGTTCCGGGGAGCTGTTTTTT	CASSFRDRGSGELFF
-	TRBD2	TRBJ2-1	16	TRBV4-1	TGCGCCAGCAGCCGCCCACTAGCGGGGGGTCGTAATGAGCAGTTCTTC	CASSRPLAGGRNEQFF
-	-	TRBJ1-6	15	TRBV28	TGTGCCAGCACCTTACTCAGGAATCCTAATTCACCCCTCCACTTT	CASTLLRNPNSPLHF
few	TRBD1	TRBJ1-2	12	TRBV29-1	TGCAGCGTTGCCCTGGACAGGGCTGGCTACACCTTC	CSVALDRAGYTF
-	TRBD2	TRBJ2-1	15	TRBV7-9	TGTGCCAGCAGCCCCCGGGGGGGCCCACAAAATGAGCAGTTCTTC	CASSPRGGPQNEQFF
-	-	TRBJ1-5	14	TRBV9	TGTGCCAGCAGCGGAGGGGGGGCACATCAGCCCCAGCATTTT	CASSGGGAHQPQHF